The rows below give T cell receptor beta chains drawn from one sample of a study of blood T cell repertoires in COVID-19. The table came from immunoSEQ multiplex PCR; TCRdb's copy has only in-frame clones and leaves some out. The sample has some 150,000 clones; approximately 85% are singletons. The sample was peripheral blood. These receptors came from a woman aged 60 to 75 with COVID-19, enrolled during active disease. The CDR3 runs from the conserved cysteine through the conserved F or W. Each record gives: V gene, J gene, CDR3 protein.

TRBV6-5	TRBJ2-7	CASSTQVEQYF
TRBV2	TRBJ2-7	CASADRRNSYEQYF
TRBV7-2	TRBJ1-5	CASSLAGGHQPQHF
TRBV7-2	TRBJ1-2	CASSLGRTGNGYGYTF
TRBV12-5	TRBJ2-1	CASGLGGSHSEQFF
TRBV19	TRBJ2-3	CASSMRGRTDTQYF
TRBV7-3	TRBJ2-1	CASSRTPGQVNRGQFF
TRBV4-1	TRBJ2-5	CASSQERDSGTQYF
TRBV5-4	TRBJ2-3	CASSPRGSGTDTQYF
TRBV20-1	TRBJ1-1	CSASQIRSSEAFF
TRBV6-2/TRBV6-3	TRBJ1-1	CASSYYWTGKEVNTEAFF
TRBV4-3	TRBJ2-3	CASSQDGGDSQYF
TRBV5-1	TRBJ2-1	CASSLSRGQVNEQFF
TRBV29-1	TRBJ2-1	CSVNGLAGQSSYNEQFF
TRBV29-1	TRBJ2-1	CSVEGTVDRYNEQFF
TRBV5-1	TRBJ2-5	CASSLLRQGRETQYF
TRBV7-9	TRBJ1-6	CASSLGTGDSPLHF
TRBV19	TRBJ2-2	CASMFRTGGIGELFF
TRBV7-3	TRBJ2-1	CASSRSGGTYNEQFF
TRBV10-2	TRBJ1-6	CASRRGTGRGSYNSPLHF
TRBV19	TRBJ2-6	CASLITGTGSIGANVLTF
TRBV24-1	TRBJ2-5	CATSDRRQKQETQYF
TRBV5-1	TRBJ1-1	CASSPQGSYTEAFF
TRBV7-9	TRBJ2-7	CASSKDTGSYEQYF
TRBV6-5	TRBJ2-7	CASSYSRDSYEQYF
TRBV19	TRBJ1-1	CASSIAGGWNTEAFF
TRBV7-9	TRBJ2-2	CASSSNLVGTGELFF
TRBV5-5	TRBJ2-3	CASSLVGTTAITDTQYF
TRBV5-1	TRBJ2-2	CASSPGTGTGELFF
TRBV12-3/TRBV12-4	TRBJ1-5	CASSLPGGQPQHF
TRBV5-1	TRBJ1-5	CASSLTGGGNQPQHF
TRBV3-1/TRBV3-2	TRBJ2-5	CASSQDASGGTQYF
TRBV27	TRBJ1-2	CASSMGRGDYGYTF
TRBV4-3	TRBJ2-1	CASSQVVGSGGEPLNEQFF
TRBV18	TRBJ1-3	CASSPEQGYGNTIYF
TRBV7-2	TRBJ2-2	CASTSFIGGGTGELFF
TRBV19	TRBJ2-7	CASKRSGQGPTYEQYF
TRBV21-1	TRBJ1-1	CASSNRQGHGTEAFF
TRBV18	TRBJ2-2	CASSPPKGQTGELFF
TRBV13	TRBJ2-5	CASSKDREQETQYF
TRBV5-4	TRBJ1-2	CASSLARRSGGYTF
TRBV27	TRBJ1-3	CASSQTRVDTIYF
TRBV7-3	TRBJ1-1	CASSSDTVTEAFF
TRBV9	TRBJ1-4	CASSWGQGAVEKLFF
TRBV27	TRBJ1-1	CASSILYTGGTEAFF
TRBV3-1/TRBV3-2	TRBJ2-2	CASSHATGSGELFF
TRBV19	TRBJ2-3	CASRSGVTQYF
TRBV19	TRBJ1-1	CASSQSRGLEAFF
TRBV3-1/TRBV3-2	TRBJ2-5	CASSLLAGGGETQYF
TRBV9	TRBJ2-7	CASSVRLYSYEQYF
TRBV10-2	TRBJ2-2	CASSEAGGEATGELFF
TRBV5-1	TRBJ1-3	CASSSLGTGGTSSAGNTIYF
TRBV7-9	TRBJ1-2	CASSKADRFYGYTF
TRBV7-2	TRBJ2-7	CASSSAGTGGYEQYF